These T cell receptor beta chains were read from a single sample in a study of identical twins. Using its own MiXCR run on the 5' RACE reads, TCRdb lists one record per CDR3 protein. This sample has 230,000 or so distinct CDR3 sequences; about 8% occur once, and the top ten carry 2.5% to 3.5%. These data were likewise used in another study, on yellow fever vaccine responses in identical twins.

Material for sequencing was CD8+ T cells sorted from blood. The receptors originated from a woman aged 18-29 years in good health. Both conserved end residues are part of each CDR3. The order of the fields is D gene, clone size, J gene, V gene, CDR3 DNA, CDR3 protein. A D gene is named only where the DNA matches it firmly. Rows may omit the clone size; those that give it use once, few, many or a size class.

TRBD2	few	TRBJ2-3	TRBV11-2	TGTGCCAGCAGCTTAGAGGCCTACGGGACTAGCTTCACAGATACGCAGTATTTT	CASSLEAYGTSFTDTQYF
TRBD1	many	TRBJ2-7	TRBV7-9	TGTGCCAGCAGCCCGTCCGTCAGGGGGCTGGACGAGCAGTACTTC	CASSPSVRGLDEQYF
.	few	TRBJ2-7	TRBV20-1	TGCAGTGCTAGAGTCCGGGACAAGAGCTCCTACGAGCAGTACTTC	CSARVRDKSSYEQYF
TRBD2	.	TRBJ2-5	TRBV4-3	TGCGCCAGCAGCCCCGGGACTAGCGGAGAGACCCAGTACTTC	CASSPGTSGETQYF
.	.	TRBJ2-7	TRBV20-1	TGCAGTGCTACCTTGGCGACTCCTGACGCCTACGAGCAGTACTTC	CSATLATPDAYEQYF
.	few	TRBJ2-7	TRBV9	TGTGCCAGCAGCGTAGCAGGAATAAGCTCCTACGAGCAGTACTTC	CASSVAGISSYEQYF
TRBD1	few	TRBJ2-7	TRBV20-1	TGCAGTGCTAGATCACCGGGACAGGGGAGCGAGCAGTACTTC	CSARSPGQGSEQYF
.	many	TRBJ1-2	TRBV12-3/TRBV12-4	TGTGCCAGCACTAGAGACCCTTGGTATGGCTACACCTTC	CASTRDPWYGYTF
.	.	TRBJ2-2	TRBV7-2	TGTGCCAGCAGCCTGGGAGACTACAACACCGGGGAGCTGTTTTTT	CASSLGDYNTGELFF
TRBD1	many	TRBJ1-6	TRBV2	TGTGCCAGCAGACCGGACAGGTCCCTCCACTTT	CASRPDRSLHF
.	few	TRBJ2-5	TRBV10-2	TGCGCCACCTTCTTTGGAGGGACCCAGTACTTC	CATFFGGTQYF
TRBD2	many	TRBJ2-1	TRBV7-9	TGTGCCAGCAGCTTTAGCGGGACCTCCTACAATGAGCAGTTCTTC	CASSFSGTSYNEQFF
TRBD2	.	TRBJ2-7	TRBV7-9	TGTGCCAGCAGCCGGGGGGAACGCGCCTACGAGCAGTACTTC	CASSRGERAYEQYF
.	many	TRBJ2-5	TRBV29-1	TGCAGCGTTGTGTTGCTCGCGGCCCAAGAGACCCAGTACTTC	CSVVLLAAQETQYF
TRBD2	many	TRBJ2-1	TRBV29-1	TGCAGCGTTGAAAGCGGGAAGGCCTACAATGAGCAGTTCTTC	CSVESGKAYNEQFF
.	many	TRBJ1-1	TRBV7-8	TGTGCCAGCAGCTTAGTCATGAACACTGAAGCTTTCTTT	CASSLVMNTEAFF
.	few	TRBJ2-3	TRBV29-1	TGCAGCGTTGATGGCGGGCCTAGCACAGATACGCAGTATTTT	CSVDGGPSTDTQYF
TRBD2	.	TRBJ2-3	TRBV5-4	TGTGCCAGCAGCTTGGTGGGACTAGCGGACACAGATACGCAGTATTTT	CASSLVGLADTDTQYF
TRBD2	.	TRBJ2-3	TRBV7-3	TGTGCCAGCAGCTTAAAAGCGGGGGGTGGGACAGATACGCAGTATTTT	CASSLKAGGGTDTQYF
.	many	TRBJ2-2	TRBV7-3	TGTGCCAGCAGCGAGAACACCGGGGAGCTGTTTTTT	CASSENTGELFF
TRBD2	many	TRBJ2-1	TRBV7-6	TGTGCCAGCAGTCGAGCTAGCGGGAGTTATGAGCAGTTCTTC	CASSRASGSYEQFF
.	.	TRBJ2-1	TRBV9	TGTGCCAGCAGCTCGCCCGTTGGGCGAGAGCAGTTCTTC	CASSSPVGREQFF
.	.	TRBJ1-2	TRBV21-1	TGTGCCAGCAGCAAAGGGCCCAGGGGTTCGGGCTACACCTTC	CASSKGPRGSGYTF
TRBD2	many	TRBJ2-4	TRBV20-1	TGCAGTGCTAGTCTAGCGGGAGTATCCGACAAAAACATTCAGTACTTC	CSASLAGVSDKNIQYF
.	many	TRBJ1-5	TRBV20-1	TGCAGTGCTAGCCGAGTGGGCAATCAGCCCCAGCATTTT	CSASRVGNQPQHF
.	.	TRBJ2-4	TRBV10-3	TGTGCCATCAGTGATCAGGGGAAGGCCAAAAACATTCAGTACTTC	CAISDQGKAKNIQYF
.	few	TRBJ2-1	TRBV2	TGTGCCAGCGGCACAGGGCTTGAGGGGAGCTCCTACAATGAGCAGTTCTTC	CASGTGLEGSSYNEQFF
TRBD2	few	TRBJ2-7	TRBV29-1	TGCAGCGTTTTCGGGGAAAGCGGGAGCTACGAGCAGTACTTC	CSVFGESGSYEQYF
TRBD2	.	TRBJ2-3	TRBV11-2	TGTGCCAGCAGCCTCGGACTAGCGGGAGGGGGCACAGATACGCAGTATTTT	CASSLGLAGGGTDTQYF
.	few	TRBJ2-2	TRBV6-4	TGTGCCAGCAGTTCGGACGGGGAAAGAAGGGAGCTGTTTTTT	CASSSDGERRELFF
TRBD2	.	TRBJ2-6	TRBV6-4	TGTGCCAGCAGTGACTCGCCTAGCGGAATCTCTGGGGCCAACGTCCTGACTTTC	CASSDSPSGISGANVLTF
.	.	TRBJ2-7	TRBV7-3	TGTGCCAGCAGCTCCAACCCCGGCGAGCAGTACTTC	CASSSNPGEQYF
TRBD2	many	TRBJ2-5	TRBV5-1	TGCGCCAGCAGCTTTAGCGGGGGGGCCAAAGAGACCCAGTACTTC	CASSFSGGAKETQYF